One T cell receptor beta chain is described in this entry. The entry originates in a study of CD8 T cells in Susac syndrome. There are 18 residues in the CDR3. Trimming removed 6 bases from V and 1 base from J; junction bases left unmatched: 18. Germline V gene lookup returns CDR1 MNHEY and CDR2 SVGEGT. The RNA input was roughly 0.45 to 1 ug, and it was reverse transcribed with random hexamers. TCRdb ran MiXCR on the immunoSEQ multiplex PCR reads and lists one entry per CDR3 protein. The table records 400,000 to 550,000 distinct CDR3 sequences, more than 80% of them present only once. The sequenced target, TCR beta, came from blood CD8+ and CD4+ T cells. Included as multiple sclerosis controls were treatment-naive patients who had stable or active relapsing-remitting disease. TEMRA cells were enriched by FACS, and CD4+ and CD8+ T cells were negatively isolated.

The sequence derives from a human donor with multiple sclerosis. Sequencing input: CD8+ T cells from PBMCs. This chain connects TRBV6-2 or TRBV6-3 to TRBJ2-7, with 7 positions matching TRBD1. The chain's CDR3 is CASRLSGTASSSSYEQYF. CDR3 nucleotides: TGTGCCAGCAGACTTTCCGGGACAGCGAGTTCGAGTTCCTACGAGCAGTACTTC.